This T cell receptor (beta chain) was obtained from a study of T cells in localized non-small cell lung cancer. The study's findings and limits: Because researchers sequenced only one region of the tumor, heterogeneity is still possible. Of the tissues analyzed, uninvolved adjacent lung showed maximal T cell clonality, greater than tumor. Higher blood T cell density tracked longer overall survival. Appearances in adjacent lung were noted for a median 57 of the top 100 tumor clones.

This clone was counted a few times. Its antigen is undetermined. The table came from immunoSEQ multiplex PCR; TCRdb's copy has only in-frame clones and leaves some out. This sample has roughly 35,000 clones, with 70% to 90% found just once. The CDR3 sequence is 12 residues long. The germline CDR1 and CDR2 sequences are MDHEN and SYDVKM. Trimming cost V 7 bases and J 8 bases, with 12 bases left between them. The material sequenced was peripheral blood, taken before any cancer treatment. The receptor comes from a woman between 40 and 69 years old with stage I lung adenocarcinoma. The genes are TRBV28 and TRBJ2-1; D may correspond to TRBD1 or TRBD2 (5 bases each). The CDR3 spells CASTGTRDEQFF. Written as DNA, the CDR3 is TGTGCCAGCACCGGGACGAGGGATGAGCAGTTCTTC.